The 26 T cell receptor beta chains presented below share a single source sample, sequenced in a study of blood T cell repertoires in COVID-19. The protocol was immunoSEQ multiplex PCR, while the TCRdb copy is restricted to in-frame clones and leaves out a portion. The repertoire holds 200,000 to 250,000 clones, with just over 90% as singletons. The sample consisted of PBMCs or T cells enriched from blood (not recorded which). These receptors were obtained from a woman under 30 who had recovered from COVID-19.

The chain combines TRBV2 with TRBJ2-1; TRBD2 agrees at 9 bases. V lost 6 bases, J lost 0 bases, and 6 bases stayed unmatched. Germline lookup yields CDR1 SNHLY and CDR2 FYNNEI. CDR3 length: 16 residues. CDR3 region: CASRGTSINSYNEQFF. As DNA, the CDR3 is TGTGCCAGCAGGGGGACTAGCATCAACTCCTACAATGAGCAGTTCTTC.

In its sample, this clone was seen a few times. The chain has TRBV11-3 and TRBJ2-1; D gene unclear. CDR3 size: 12 residues. V lost 5 bases to trimming and J lost 11 bases, with 13 bases between them. The V gene's germline CDR1 is SGHNT and CDR2 YENEEA. The CDR3 DNA reads as TGTGCCAGCAGCGTCTCGAGGAGACAGCAGTTCTTC. Its translation is CASSVSRRQQFF.

The chain uses TRBV5-4 and TRBJ1-2, with unresolved D. Germline CDR1 and CDR2: SGHNT and YYREEE (reference sequence). The length of the CDR3 is 15 residues. Trimming took 4 bases from V and 3 from J, leaving 16 bases between them. As DNA, the CDR3 is TGTGCCAGCAGCCCCCGGGGAGGGATCGACTATGGCTACACCTTC. It encodes CASSPRGGIDYGYTF.

This chain uses TRBV5-1 with TRBJ2-2; 7 bases agree with TRBD2. CDR1 is SGHRS, CDR2 YFSETQ, per germline. The CDR3 has 15 residues. V lost 0 bases to trimming and J lost 5 bases; unmatched junction nucleotides: 4. The CDR3 protein is CASSLGTSGTGELFF. The CDR3 DNA follows: TGCGCCAGCAGCTTGGGGACTAGTGGGACCGGGGAGCTGTTTTTT.

The V call is TRBV7-2, the J call TRBJ2-5, with 8 bases aligning to TRBD1. CDR3 length: 16 residues. J was trimmed by 4 bases and V by 3 bases; bases with no gene match: 10. Germline values: CDR1 SGHTA, CDR2 FQGNSA. DNA of the CDR3: TGTGCCAGCAGCTTTGGTTCAGGGGGCTTGGGAGAGACCCAGTACTTC. It translates to CASSFGSGGLGETQYF.

The chain combines TRBV28 with TRBJ2-7, with 7 bases fitting TRBD1. The CDR3 sequence is 15 residues long. Germline trimming cut 6 bases from V and 7 bases from J; bases unmatched to any gene: 15. Germline V gene lookup returns CDR1 MDHEN and CDR2 SYDVKM. The CDR3 region is CASSSLTGLEAEQYF. The CDR3 bases are TGTGCCAGCAGCTCCTTGACAGGGCTAGAGGCGGAGCAGTACTTC.

The DNA for the CDR3 is TGTGCCAGCAGGGAGGACTCGAGCTCCTACAATGAGCAGTTCTTC. Protein product: CASREDSSSYNEQFF. This chain connects TRBV2 to TRBJ2-1; D may be TRBD2 (5 bases). This CDR3 comprises 15 residues. V gave up 6 bases and J gave up 0 bases, with 12 bases separating them. Germline V gene sequence: CDR1 SNHLY, CDR2 FYNNEI.

The V and J genes are TRBV5-3 and TRBJ2-1; D perhaps matches TRBD2 (6 bases). TRBV5-3 is classed as an ORF, of uncertain function. The CDR3 covers 17 residues. Trimming pared 10 bases from V and 1 base from J, leaving 24 bases between. This CDR3 is CAGHWDSAGRSYNEQFF. Here the CDR3 DNA reads TGTGCCGGTCATTGGGACTCCGCGGGACGGTCCTACAATGAGCAGTTCTTC.

The chain combines TRBV5-6 with TRBJ2-7; TRBD2 agrees at 11 bases. From germline, CDR1 is SGHDT and CDR2 YYEEEE. V lost 2 bases to trimming and J lost 5 bases; unmatched junction nucleotides: 9. This CDR3 comprises 16 residues. The CDR3 DNA reads as TGTGCCAGCAGCTTTCAGGCTAGCGGGGGGCAGAACGAGCAGTACTTC. Encoded protein: CASSFQASGGQNEQYF.

The genes are TRBV28 and TRBJ1-5, with D hard to call. CDR1 and CDR2 from the germline V gene are MDHEN and SYDVKM. This CDR3 has 14 residues. Trimming pared 7 bases from V and 7 bases from J, leaving 17 bases between. The chain's CDR3 is CASIPSSGGQPQHF. CDR3 sequence (DNA): TGTGCCAGCATCCCTTCTTCGGGCGGGCAGCCCCAGCATTTT.

The chain is built from TRBV7-6 and TRBJ1-2; 9 nucleotides line up with TRBD1. The CDR3 extends over 15 amino acids. The V gene end was trimmed by 7 bases and the J gene end by 6 bases; junction bases not matched to a gene: 12. Germline loops: CDR1 SGHVS, CDR2 FNYEAQ. The CDR3 sequence is CASTEDRDREDGYTF. The DNA for the CDR3 is TGTGCCAGCACCGAGGACCGGGACAGGGAGGATGGCTACACCTTC. The full variable domain, rest sourced from reference TRBV7-6 and TRBJ1-2, is GAGVSQSPRYKVTKRGQDVALRCDPISGHVSLYWYRQALGQGPEFLTYFNYEAQQDKSGLPNDRFSAERPEGSISTLTIQRTEQRDSAMYRCASTEDRDREDGYTFGSGTRLTVV.

This clone was found once. This sequence joins TRBV9 and TRBJ2-1; TRBD2 might be the D (6 bases). The CDR3 loop spans 14 amino acids. V lost 0 bases and J 8 bases, leaving 12 bases between the germline ends. Germline CDR1 is SGDLS and CDR2 is YYNGEE. CDR3 coding DNA: TGTGCCAGCAGCGTAGACTCGACTAGGGATGAGCAGTTCTTC. Its protein product is CASSVDSTRDEQFF. The full variable domain, with the rest looked up from reference TRBV9 and TRBJ2-1, is DSGVTQTPKHLITATGQRVTLRCSPRSGDLSVYWYQQSLDQGLQFLIQYYNGEERAKGNILERFSAQQFPDLHSELNLSSLELGDSALYFCASSVDSTRDEQFFGPGTRLTVL.

This clone was counted a few times. The V gene is TRBV3-1 (or the pseudogene TRBV3-2), the J gene TRBJ2-3; 9 bases fit TRBD2. Per the germline V gene, CDR1 is LGHDT and CDR2 is YNNKEL (reference sequence). There are 15 residues in the CDR3. Trimming at V came to 2 bases and at J to 3 bases, leaving 3 bases not matched to a gene. DNA for the CDR3: TGTGCCAGCAGCCAATCTAGCGGGGAGACAGATACGCAGTATTTT. Amino acids: CASSQSSGETDTQYF.

This clone occurred a few times. This chain links TRBV11-3 with TRBJ2-5; no firm D call. CDR1 and CDR2 (germline): SGHNT, YENEEA. The V end lost 1 base, the J end lost 4 bases, and 16 bases lay between the germline ends. There are 16 residues in the CDR3. CDR3 in DNA: TGTGCCAGCAGCTTAGGACTCGAAGCATTACTAGAGACCCAGTACTTC. Translation: CASSLGLEALLETQYF.

The CDR3 region is CASSLDSYNEQFF. CDR3 DNA sequence: TGTGCCAGCAGTCTGGACAGTTACAATGAGCAGTTCTTC. V is TRBV12-3 or TRBV12-4 and J is TRBJ2-1; a weak D match, TRBD1 (6 bases). CDR3 length: 13 residues. Between the trimmed V and J ends, which lost 5 bases and 4 bases, there was a span of 9 bases.

The V and J genes are TRBV7-3 and TRBJ2-5, with 9 positions matching TRBD1. V lost 5 bases and J lost 4; bases outside the gene matches: 20. Germline CDR1 reads SGHTA; CDR2 reads FQGTGA. The CDR3 has 19 amino acids. As DNA, the CDR3 is TGTGCCAGCAGCCCCCCCCTCTATGGGGGGACAGGGTGGCGAGAGACCCAGTACTTC. Its protein is CASSPPLYGGTGWRETQYF.

The V call is TRBV14, the J call TRBJ2-1; 8 bases align to TRBD2. CDR3 length equals 16 residues. CDR1 and CDR2 (germline): SGHDN, FVKESK. The ends lost 4 bases at V and 3 bases at J; junction bases unmatched: 8. The DNA of the CDR3 is TGTGCCAGCAGCCCCCGGGAGGGGACTAGCTACAATGAGCAGTTCTTC. It yields the protein CASSPREGTSYNEQFF.

The chain has TRBV13 and TRBJ2-3; 10 bases fit TRBD1. Germline V gene data show CDR1 as PRHDT and CDR2 as FYEKMQ (reference sequence). The CDR3 runs 16 residues. J gave up 4 bases and V 4 bases, and 8 bases lay outside the gene matches. The CDR3, as DNA: TGTGCCAGCAGCTCGCCCGGGACAGGGGAGCCAGATACGCAGTATTTT. It translates to CASSSPGTGEPDTQYF.

This chain connects TRBV27 to TRBJ1-1; D is ambiguous. The ends were cut back, 5 bases at V and 12 bases at J, with 13 bases in the middle. CDR3 length: 11 amino acids. Germline values: CDR1 MNHEY, CDR2 SMNVEV (reference sequence). The CDR3 spells CASSPTSPTFF. In nucleotides, the CDR3 is TGTGCCAGCAGTCCAACCTCACCTACTTTCTTT.

The V gene is TRBV3-1 (or the pseudogene TRBV3-2), the J gene TRBJ2-7, with 9 bases fitting TRBD1. The germline V gene encodes CDR1 LGHDT and CDR2 YNNKEL (reference sequence). CDR3 length equals 15 residues. The V gene end was trimmed by 6 bases and the J gene end by 2 bases; junction bases not matched to a gene: 8. DNA for the CDR3: TGTGCCAGCAGACGGACAGGGGAGCCCACCTACGAGCAGTACTTC. As protein: CASRRTGEPTYEQYF.

This sequence joins TRBV15 and TRBJ2-5; weak D call: TRBD2 (6 bases). The CDR3 spans 15 residues. V was shortened by 0 bases and J by 5 bases, with 13 bases between the two germline ends. Germline-derived CDR1 and CDR2 are LNHNV and YYDKDF (reference sequence). The chain's CDR3 is CATSRDWGGGETQYF. The DNA of the CDR3 is TGTGCCACCAGCAGAGATTGGGGAGGTGGGGAGACCCAGTACTTC.

The chain couples TRBV29-1 to TRBJ2-7; 8 nucleotides line up with TRBD1. The CDR3 consists of 13 residues. Germline lookup yields CDR1 SQVTM and CDR2 ANQGSEA. The ends lost 2 bases at V and 2 bases at J; junction bases unmatched: 2. This chain's CDR3 is CSVERTGTYEQYF. CDR3 DNA: TGCAGCGTTGAACGGACAGGGACCTACGAGCAGTACTTC.

This chain joins TRBV13 and TRBJ1-1; a weak D match, TRBD1 (5 bases). The CDR3 runs 14 residues. V lost 5 bases to trimming and J lost 0 bases, with 10 bases between them. The germline V gene has CDR1 PRHDT and CDR2 FYEKMQ (reference sequence). Written as DNA, the CDR3 is TGTGCCAGCAGCCTTGGGACTGTGAACACTGAAGCTTTCTTT. This translates into CASSLGTVNTEAFF. The variable domain in full, with the rest retrieved from reference TRBV13 and TRBJ1-1, is AAGVIQSPRHLIKEKRETATLKCYPIPRHDTVYWYQQGPGQDPQFLISFYEKMQSDKGSIPDRFSAQQFSDYHSELNMSSLELGDSALYFCASSLGTVNTEAFFGQGTRLTVV.

The chain recombines TRBV19 with TRBJ2-3; perhaps TRBD2 as D (6 bases). The CDR3 consists of 15 residues. Trimming stripped 5 bases from V and 4 bases from J, with 16 bases between. CDR1 and CDR2 from the germline V gene are LNHDA and SQIVND (reference sequence). CDR3 nucleotide sequence: TGTGCCAGTAGTCTAAAGGAGACTAGGTCAGATACGCAGTATTTT. It is translated as CASSLKETRSDTQYF.

The chain links TRBV27 to TRBJ2-3, with D tentatively TRBD1 (6 bases). Trimming removed 3 bases at V and 0 bases at J, with 16 bases between. The CDR3 is 17 amino acids. CDR1 is MNHEY and CDR2 is SMNVEV in the germline V gene (reference sequence). CDR3 nucleotide sequence: TGTGCCAGCAGTTTCCCGGGACAAGCATTAAGCACAGATACGCAGTATTTT. Its translation is CASSFPGQALSTDTQYF.

The chain joins TRBV7-6 to TRBJ1-2; the D gene is possibly TRBD1 (6 bases). This CDR3 has 14 amino acids. CDR1 and CDR2 (germline): SGHVS, FNYEAQ. The ends were cut back, 0 bases at V and 4 bases at J, with 9 bases in the middle. The CDR3 is CASSLATGLYGYTF. For the CDR3, the DNA is TGTGCCAGCAGCTTAGCGACAGGCCTCTATGGCTACACCTTC. Supplemented by reference TRBV7-6 and TRBJ1-2, the full variable domain reads GAGVSQSPRYKVTKRGQDVALRCDPISGHVSLYWYRQALGQGPEFLTYFNYEAQQDKSGLPNDRFSAERPEGSISTLTIQRTEQRDSAMYRCASSLATGLYGYTFGSGTRLTVV.